This T cell receptor (beta chain) was observed in a study of regulatory T cells in long-lasting Graves disease. General study points: Persistent disease exhibited a predilection for TRBV28, TRBJ1-2 and TRBJ2-5.

This clonotype was seen repeatedly, ten times or more. Its specificity is unknown. Assembly of TCR beta libraries relied on iRepertoire HTBI primers together with Arm-PCR of CDR3 regions. TCRdb ran MiXCR on the multiplex PCR reads and lists one entry per CDR3 protein. The table includes approximately 540,000 distinct CDR3 sequences, 12% detected once. Germline CDR1 and CDR2: ENHRY and SYGVKD. The CDR3 spans 15 residues. Trimming cost V 5 bases and J 2 bases, with 13 bases left between them. Time point of the sample: newly diagnosed GD, antithyroid drugs for less than 3 months. Extracted RNA from PBMCs served as the source of the TCR library. An endocrinology department in Xi'an, China, recruited the patients. The sample also formed part of further work on T cells in Graves' hyperthyroidism and ophthalmopathy. That work contributes: The HTBI primer set served for first-round RT-PCR of the TCR CDR3. Among clonotypes expanded in thyroid above 0.001, most were also found in blood.

Sequenced here: peripheral blood mononuclear cells (PBMCs), sampled at new diagnosis, from a patient treated with antithyroid drugs. The clonotype was recovered from a woman aged 25-40 years with Graves disease. The chain uses TRBV10-3 and TRBJ1-5; the D is unclear. This CDR3 reads CAISNRNGGNQPQHF. The CDR3 DNA reads as TGTGCCATCAGTAATCGCAACGGGGGCAATCAGCCCCAGCATTTT.